The entry below describes one TCR beta chain. Methods used by the authors: Cell counts per sample came from amplifying reference gene primers. Repertoires were generated with immunoSEQ multiplex PCR, while TCRdb's copy carries only in-frame clones and drops some. V, J and clone size are those of that table, while D and trimming were read from the DNA. Of 65,000 to 75,000 clones listed, 65% to 90% are singletons. The sample is drawn from a study of blood T cell repertoires in COVID-19. Looking at the study overall: T cells, B-cell-depleted T cells, or PBMCs provided the cDNA or gDNA that served as material.

CDR1 SGHRS and CDR2 YFSETQ come from the germline V gene. Trimming removed 0 bases from V and 8 bases from J; junction bases left unmatched: 7. The CDR3 runs 16 residues. The TCR originated in a man of 80 years or more with acute or convalescent COVID-19. Input material: peripheral blood. V usage is TRBV5-1 and J usage is TRBJ1-4; TRBD1 aligns across 10 bases. This CDR3 reads CASSLGQGASLEKLFF. DNA for the CDR3: TGCGCCAGCAGCTTGGGACAGGGGGCGTCCCTAGAAAAACTGTTTTTT.